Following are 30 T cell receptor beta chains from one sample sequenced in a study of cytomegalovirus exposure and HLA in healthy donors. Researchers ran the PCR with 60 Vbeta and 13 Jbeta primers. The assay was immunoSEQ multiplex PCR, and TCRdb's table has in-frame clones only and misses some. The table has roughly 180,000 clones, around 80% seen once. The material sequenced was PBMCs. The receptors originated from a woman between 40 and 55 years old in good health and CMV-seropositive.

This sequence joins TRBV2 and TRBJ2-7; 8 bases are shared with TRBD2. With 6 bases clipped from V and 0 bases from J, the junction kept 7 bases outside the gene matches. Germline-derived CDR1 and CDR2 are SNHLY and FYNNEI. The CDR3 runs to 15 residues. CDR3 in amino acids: CASRIRSGVSYEQYF. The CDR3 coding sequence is TGTGCCAGCAGGATTCGTAGCGGGGTCTCCTACGAGCAGTACTTC.

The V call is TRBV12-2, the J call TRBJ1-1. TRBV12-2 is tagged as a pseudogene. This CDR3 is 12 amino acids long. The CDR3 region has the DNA TGTGCAAGTCGCTCCGTGAACACTGAAGCTTTCTTT. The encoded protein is CASRSVNTEAFF.

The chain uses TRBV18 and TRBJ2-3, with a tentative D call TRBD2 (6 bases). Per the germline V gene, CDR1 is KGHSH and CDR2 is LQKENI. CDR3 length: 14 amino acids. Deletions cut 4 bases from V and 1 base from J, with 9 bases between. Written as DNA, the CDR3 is TGTGCCAGCTCACTAGCGGTACGCACAGATACGCAGTATTTT. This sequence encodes CASSLAVRTDTQYF. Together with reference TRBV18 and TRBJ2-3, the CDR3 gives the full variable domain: NAGVMQNPRHLVRRRGQEARLRCSPMKGHSHVYWYRQLPEEGLKFMVYLQKENIIDESGMPKERFSAEFPKEGPSILRIQQVVRGDSAAYFCASSLAVRTDTQYFGPGTRLTVL.

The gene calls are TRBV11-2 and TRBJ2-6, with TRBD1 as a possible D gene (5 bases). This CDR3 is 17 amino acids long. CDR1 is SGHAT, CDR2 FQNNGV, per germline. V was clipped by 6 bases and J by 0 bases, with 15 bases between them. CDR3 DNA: TGTGCCAGCAGGCTAAAACAGGCCTTCTCTGGGGCCAACGTCCTGACTTTC. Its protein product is CASRLKQAFSGANVLTF.

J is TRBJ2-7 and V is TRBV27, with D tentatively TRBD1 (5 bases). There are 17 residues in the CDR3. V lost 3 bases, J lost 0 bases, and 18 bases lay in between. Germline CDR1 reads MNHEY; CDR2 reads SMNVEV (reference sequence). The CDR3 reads CASSFRRGAASSYEQYF. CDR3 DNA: TGTGCCAGCAGTTTTAGAAGGGGCGCGGCCAGCTCCTACGAGCAGTACTTC.

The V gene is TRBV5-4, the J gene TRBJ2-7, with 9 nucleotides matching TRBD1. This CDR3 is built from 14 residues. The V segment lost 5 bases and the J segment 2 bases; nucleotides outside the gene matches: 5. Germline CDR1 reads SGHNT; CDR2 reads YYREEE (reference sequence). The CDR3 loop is CASSRQGVTYEQYF. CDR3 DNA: TGTGCCAGCAGTCGACAGGGGGTAACCTACGAGCAGTACTTC.

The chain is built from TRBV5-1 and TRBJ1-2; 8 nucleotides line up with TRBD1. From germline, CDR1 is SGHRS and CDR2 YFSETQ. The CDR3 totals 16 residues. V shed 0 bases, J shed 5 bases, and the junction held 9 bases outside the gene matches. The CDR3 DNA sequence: TGCGCCAGCAGCTTGGCTGGGGACAGGAGCCAATATGGCTACACCTTC. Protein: CASSLAGDRSQYGYTF. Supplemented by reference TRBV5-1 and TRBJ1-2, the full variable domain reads KAGVTQTPRYLIKTRGQQVTLSCSPISGHRSVSWYQQTPGQGLQFLFEYFSETQRNKGNFPGRFSGRQFSNSRSEMNVSTLELGDSALYLCASSLAGDRSQYGYTFGSGTRLTVV.

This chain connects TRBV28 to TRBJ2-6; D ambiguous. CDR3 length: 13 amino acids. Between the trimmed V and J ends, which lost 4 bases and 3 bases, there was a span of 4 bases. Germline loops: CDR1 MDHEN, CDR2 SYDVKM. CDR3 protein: CASSSSGANVLTF. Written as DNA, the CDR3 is TGTGCCAGCAGTTCTAGTGGGGCCAACGTCCTGACTTTC.

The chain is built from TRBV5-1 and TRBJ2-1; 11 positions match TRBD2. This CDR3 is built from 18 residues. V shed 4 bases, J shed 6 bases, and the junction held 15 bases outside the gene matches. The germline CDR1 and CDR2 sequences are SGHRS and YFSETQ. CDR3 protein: CASSPMTILAGVLNEQFF. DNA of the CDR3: TGCGCCAGCAGCCCAATGACAATACTAGCGGGAGTGCTCAATGAGCAGTTCTTC.

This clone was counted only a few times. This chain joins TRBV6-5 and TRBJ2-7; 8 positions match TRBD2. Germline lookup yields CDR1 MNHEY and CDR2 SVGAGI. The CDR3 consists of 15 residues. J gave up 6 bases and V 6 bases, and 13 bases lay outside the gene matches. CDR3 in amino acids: CASSARTSSVGEQYF. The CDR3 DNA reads TGTGCCAGCAGCGCTAGGACTAGCTCGGTCGGCGAGCAGTACTTC.

In DNA, the CDR3 is TGTGCCACCAGCAGAGATGTCGGACAGTACAATGAGCAGTTCTTC. Encoded protein: CATSRDVGQYNEQFF. The chain links TRBV15 to TRBJ2-1, with a tentative D call TRBD1 (6 bases). The CDR3 is 15 amino acids. CDR1 is LNHNV and CDR2 is YYDKDF in the germline V gene (reference sequence). The V and J ends lost 0 bases and 4 bases respectively, with 10 bases between them.

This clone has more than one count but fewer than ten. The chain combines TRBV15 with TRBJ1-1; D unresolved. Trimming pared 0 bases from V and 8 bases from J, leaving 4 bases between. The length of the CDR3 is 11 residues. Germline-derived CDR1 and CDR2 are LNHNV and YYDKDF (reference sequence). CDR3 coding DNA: TGTGCCACCAGCAGAGAGCGAGAAGCTTTCTTT. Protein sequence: CATSREREAFF.

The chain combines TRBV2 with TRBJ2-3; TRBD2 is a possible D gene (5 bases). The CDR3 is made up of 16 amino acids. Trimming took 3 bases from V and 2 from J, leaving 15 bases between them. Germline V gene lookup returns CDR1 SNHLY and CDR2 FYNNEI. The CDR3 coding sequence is TGTGCCAGCAGTGAGTTCATAGCGCGAATCACAGATACGCAGTATTTT. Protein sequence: CASSEFIARITDTQYF.

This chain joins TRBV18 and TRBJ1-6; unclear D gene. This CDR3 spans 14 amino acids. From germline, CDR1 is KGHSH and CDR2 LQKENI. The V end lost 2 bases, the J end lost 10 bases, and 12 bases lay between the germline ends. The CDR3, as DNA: TGTGCCAGCTCACCAGAGGGCCACGGCTCACCCCTCCACTTT. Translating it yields CASSPEGHGSPLHF.

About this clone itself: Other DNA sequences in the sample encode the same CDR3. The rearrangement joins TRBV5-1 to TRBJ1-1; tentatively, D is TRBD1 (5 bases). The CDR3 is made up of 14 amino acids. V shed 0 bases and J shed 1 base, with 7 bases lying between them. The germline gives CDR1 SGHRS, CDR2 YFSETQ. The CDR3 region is CASSLAGENTEAFF. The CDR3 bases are TGCGCCAGCAGCTTGGCGGGGGAGAACACTGAAGCTTTCTTT.

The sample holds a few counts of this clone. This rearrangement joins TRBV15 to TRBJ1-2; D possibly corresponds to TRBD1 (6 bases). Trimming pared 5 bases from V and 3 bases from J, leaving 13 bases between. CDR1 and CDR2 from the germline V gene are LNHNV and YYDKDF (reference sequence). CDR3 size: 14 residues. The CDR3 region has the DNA TGTGCCACCAGCCCCAGGGGAAAAGACTATGGCTACACCTTC. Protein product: CATSPRGKDYGYTF.

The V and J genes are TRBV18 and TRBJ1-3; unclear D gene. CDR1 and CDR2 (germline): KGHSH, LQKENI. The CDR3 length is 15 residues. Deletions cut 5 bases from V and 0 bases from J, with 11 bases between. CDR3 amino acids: CASSSSGSSGNTIYF. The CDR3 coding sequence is TGTGCCAGCTCAAGTAGTGGGAGCTCTGGAAACACCATATATTTT.

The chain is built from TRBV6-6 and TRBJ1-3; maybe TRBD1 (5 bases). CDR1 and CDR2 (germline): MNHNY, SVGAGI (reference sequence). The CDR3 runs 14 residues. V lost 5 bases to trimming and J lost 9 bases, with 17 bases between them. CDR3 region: CASSKPATGGTIYF. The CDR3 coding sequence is TGTGCCAGCAGTAAACCGGCCACGGGGGGCACCATATATTTT.

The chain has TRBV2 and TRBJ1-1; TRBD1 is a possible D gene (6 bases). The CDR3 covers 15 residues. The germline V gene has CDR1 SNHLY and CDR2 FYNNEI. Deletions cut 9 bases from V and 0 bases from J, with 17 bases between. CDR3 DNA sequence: TGTGCCAGTTACCCAGGGGACGGACTGAACACTGAAGCTTTCTTT. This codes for CASYPGDGLNTEAFF.

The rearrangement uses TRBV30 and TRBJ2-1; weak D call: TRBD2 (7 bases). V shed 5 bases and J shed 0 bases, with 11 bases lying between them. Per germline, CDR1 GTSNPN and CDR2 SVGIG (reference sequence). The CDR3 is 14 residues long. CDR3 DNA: TGTGCCTGGGGGGGCGGGAGCTCCTACAATGAGCAGTTCTTC. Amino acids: CAWGGGSSYNEQFF.

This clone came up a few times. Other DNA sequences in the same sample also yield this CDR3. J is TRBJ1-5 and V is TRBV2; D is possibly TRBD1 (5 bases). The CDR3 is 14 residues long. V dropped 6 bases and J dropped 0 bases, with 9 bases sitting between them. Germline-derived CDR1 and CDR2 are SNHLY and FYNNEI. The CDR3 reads CASRGDSSNQPQHF. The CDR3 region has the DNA TGTGCCAGCAGGGGCGACAGTAGCAATCAGCCCCAGCATTTT.

CDR3 residues: CASSPRLRAGGNEQFF. Written as DNA, the CDR3 is TGTGCCAGCAGCCCCCGCTTGAGGGCGGGAGGGAATGAGCAGTTCTTC. The chain is built from TRBV9 and TRBJ2-1; 9 nucleotides match TRBD2. The CDR3 contains 16 residues. The V and J ends lost 4 bases and 7 bases, in that order; junction bases with no gene match: 12. The germline V gene has CDR1 SGDLS and CDR2 YYNGEE. The variable domain in full, completed from reference TRBV9 and TRBJ2-1, reads DSGVTQTPKHLITATGQRVTLRCSPRSGDLSVYWYQQSLDQGLQFLIQYYNGEERAKGNILERFSAQQFPDLHSELNLSSLELGDSALYFCASSPRLRAGGNEQFFGPGTRLTVL.

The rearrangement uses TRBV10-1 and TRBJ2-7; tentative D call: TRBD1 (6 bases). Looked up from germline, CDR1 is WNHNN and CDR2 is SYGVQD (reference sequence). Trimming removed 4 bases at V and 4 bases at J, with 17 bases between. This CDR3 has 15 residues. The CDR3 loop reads CASSATGSRPYEQYF. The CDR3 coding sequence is TGCGCCAGCAGTGCCACAGGGTCCAGACCTTACGAGCAGTACTTC.

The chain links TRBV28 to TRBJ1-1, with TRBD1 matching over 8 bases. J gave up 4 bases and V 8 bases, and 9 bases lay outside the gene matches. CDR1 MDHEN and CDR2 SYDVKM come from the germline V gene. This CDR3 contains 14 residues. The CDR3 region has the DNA TGTGCCAGCTCCCTAATAGACAGGGGCACTGAAGCTTTCTTT. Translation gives CASSLIDRGTEAFF.

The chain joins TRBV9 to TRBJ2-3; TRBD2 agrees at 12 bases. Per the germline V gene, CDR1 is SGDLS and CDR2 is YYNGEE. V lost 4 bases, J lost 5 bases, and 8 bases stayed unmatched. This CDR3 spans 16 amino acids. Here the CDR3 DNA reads TGTGCCAGCAGCCCTAGCGGGAGGGCCGTAGGAGATACGCAGTATTTT. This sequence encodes CASSPSGRAVGDTQYF.

CDR3 DNA sequence: TGTGCCAGTAGTATATCAGGTGATCAGCCCCAGCATTTT. As protein: CASSISGDQPQHF. The J gene is TRBJ1-5, the V gene TRBV19; D ambiguous. Germline V gene data show CDR1 as LNHDA and CDR2 as SQIVND (reference sequence). V was pared by 2 bases and J by 5 bases, with 7 bases between. The CDR3 totals 13 residues.

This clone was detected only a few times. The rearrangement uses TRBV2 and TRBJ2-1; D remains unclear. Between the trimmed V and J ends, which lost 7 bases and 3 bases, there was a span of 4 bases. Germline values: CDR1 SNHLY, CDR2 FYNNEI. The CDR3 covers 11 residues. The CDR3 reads CASNSYNEQFF. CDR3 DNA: TGTGCCAGCAACAGCTACAATGAGCAGTTCTTC.

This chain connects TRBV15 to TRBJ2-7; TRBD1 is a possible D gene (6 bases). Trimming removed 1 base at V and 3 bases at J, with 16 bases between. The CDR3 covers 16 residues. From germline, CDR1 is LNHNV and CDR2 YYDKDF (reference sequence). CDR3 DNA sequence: TGTGCCACCAGCAGAGTAACAGGGTCCATGGGCTACGAGCAGTACTTC. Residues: CATSRVTGSMGYEQYF.

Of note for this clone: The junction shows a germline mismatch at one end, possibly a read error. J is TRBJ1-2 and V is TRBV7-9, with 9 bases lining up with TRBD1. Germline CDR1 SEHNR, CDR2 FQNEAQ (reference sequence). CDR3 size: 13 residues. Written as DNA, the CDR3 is TGTTCCAGCAGCTGGACAGGGGAGTATGGCTACACCTTC. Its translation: CSSSWTGEYGYTF. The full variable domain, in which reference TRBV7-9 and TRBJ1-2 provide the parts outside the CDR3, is DTGVSQNPRHKITKRGQNVTFRCDPISEHNRLYWYRQTLGQGPEFLTYFQNEAQLEKSRLLSDRFSAERPKGSFSTLEIQRTEQGDSAMYLCSSSWTGEYGYTFGSGTRLTVV.

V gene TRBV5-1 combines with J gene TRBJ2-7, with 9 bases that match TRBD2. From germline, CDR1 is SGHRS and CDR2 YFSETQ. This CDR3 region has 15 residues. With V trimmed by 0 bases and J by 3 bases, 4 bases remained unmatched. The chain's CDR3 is CASSLGASGDYEQYF. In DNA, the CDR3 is TGCGCCAGCAGCTTGGGGGCTAGCGGGGACTACGAGCAGTACTTC.